A selection of T cell receptor beta chains follows, all from one sample in a study of regulatory T cells in long-lasting Graves disease. In TCRdb, the multiplex PCR reads were re-called with MiXCR into one record per CDR3 protein. The sample holds 400,000 to 500,000 distinct CDR3 sequences, roughly 20% seen once. Source: peripheral blood mononuclear cells (PBMCs), taken when the disease was refractory, from a patient treated with antithyroid drugs. The receptors originated from a female donor with Graves disease. Each CDR3 is given with its conserved first and last residue. D genes are given only for firm matches. The size field is filled for only some rows; it gives once, few, many or a size class.

few	TRBJ2-7	NA	TRBV20-1	CSARKRAAEGLIYEQYF	TGCAGTGCTAGGAAACGGGCGGCGGAGGGACTTATCTACGAGCAGTACTTC
many	TRBJ2-5	TRBD1	TRBV29-1	CSVVRDSQETQYF	TGCAGCGTTGTCAGGGACAGCCAAGAGACCCAGTACTTC
NA	TRBJ1-1	TRBD1	TRBV5-1	CASSSGGTGVRNTEAFF	TGCGCCAGCAGCTCGGGGGGGACAGGGGTTAGGAACACTGAAGCTTTCTTT
many	TRBJ2-7	NA	TRBV2	CASSPDILAHLWDEQYF	TGTGCCAGCAGCCCCGACATATTAGCCCACCTATGGGACGAGCAGTACTTC
many	TRBJ1-2	TRBD1	TRBV6-5	CASSYSFGGRGPGYGYTF	TGTGCCAGCAGTTACTCTTTCGGGGGCAGGGGGCCTGGCTATGGCTACACCTTC
many	TRBJ2-2	TRBD2	TRBV11-2	CASSLGLGRNTGELFF	TGTGCCAGCAGCTTGGGACTAGGTCGTAACACCGGGGAGCTGTTTTTT
many	TRBJ2-7	TRBD1	TRBV7-2	CASSGDGTGGHEQYF	TGTGCCAGCAGCGGAGACGGGACAGGGGGCCACGAGCAGTACTTC
many	TRBJ2-5	NA	TRBV6-1	CASSPGPYSPILYQETQYF	TGTGCCAGCAGTCCAGGACCGTACAGCCCGATCTTGTACCAAGAGACCCAGTACTTC
many	TRBJ1-1	NA	TRBV2	CASSEAGFTEAFF	TGTGCCAGCAGTGAAGCAGGGTTCACTGAAGCTTTCTTT
many	TRBJ1-2	NA	TRBV2	CASSEANYGYTF	TGTGCCAGCAGTGAAGCTAACTATGGCTACACCTTC
many	TRBJ1-4	NA	TRBV20-1	CSARYRENEKLFF	TGCAGTGCTAGATACAGGGAGAATGAAAAACTGTTTTTT
few	TRBJ2-7	TRBD1	TRBV7-9	CASGLLGADRTRSTAFVEQYF	TGTGCCAGCGGACTCCTGGGGGCGGACAGGACACGGTCGACCGCCTTTGTCGAGCAGTACTTC
few	TRBJ1-1	TRBD1	TRBV5-1	CASREGAGTEAFF	TGCGCCAGCCGGGAGGGGGCAGGGACTGAAGCTTTCTTT
once	TRBJ2-2	TRBD2	TRBV4-3	CASSQDRELAGVAGELFF	TGCGCCAGCAGCCAAGATCGGGAACTAGCGGGAGTCGCCGGGGAGCTGTTTTTT
NA	TRBJ1-5	NA	TRBV24-1	CATSEPTINQPQHF	TGTGCCACCAGTGAACCCACGATAAATCAGCCCCAGCATTTT
NA	TRBJ2-1	TRBD1	TRBV7-3	CASSSTGGLDEQFF	TGTGCCAGCAGCTCGACAGGGGGTTTGGATGAGCAGTTCTTC
few	TRBJ1-5	NA	TRBV27	CASSMSRVGNQPQHF	TGTGCCAGCAGTATGTCCCGAGTTGGCAATCAGCCCCAGCATTTT